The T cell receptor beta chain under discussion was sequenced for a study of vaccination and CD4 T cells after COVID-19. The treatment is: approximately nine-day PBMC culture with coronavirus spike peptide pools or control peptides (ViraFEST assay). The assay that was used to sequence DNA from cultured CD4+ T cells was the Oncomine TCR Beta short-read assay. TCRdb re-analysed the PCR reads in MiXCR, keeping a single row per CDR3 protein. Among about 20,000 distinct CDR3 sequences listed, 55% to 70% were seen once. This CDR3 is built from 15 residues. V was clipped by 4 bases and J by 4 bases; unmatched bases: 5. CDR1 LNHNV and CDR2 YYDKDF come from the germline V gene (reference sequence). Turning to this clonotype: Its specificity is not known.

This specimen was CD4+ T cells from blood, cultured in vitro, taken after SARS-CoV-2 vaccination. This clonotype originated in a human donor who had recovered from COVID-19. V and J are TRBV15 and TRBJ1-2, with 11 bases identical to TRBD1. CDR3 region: CATSKGDRGAYGYTF. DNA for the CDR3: TGTGCCACCAGCAAAGGGGACAGGGGGGCCTATGGCTACACCTTC.